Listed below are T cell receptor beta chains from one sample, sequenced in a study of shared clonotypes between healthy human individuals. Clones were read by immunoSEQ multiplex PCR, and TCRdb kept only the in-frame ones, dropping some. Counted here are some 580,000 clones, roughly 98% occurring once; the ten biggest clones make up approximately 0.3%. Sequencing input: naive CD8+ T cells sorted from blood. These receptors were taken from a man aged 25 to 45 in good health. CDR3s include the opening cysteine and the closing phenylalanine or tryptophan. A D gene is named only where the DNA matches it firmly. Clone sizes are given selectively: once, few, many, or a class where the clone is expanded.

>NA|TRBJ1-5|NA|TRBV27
CASTDFAGSNQPQHF
TGTGCCAGCACCGATTTTGCGGGGAGCAATCAGCCCCAGCATTTT
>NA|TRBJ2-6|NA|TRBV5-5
CASRPDSSGANVLTF
TGTGCCAGCAGACCGGACAGCTCTGGGGCCAACGTCCTGACTTTC
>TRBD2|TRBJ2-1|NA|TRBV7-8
CASSLMAGAYGTNEQFF
TGTGCCAGCAGCTTGATGGCGGGAGCGTATGGGACTAATGAGCAGTTCTTC
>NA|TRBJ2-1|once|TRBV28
CATVDRYNEQFF
TGTGCCACCGTGGACCGGTACAATGAGCAGTTCTTC
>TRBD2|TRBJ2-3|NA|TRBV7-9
CASSSNPPNAGGPDTQYF
TGTGCCAGCAGCTCAAACCCCCCAAACGCGGGAGGCCCAGATACGCAGTATTTT
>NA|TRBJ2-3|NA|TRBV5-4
CASSLGGDTQYF
TGTGCCAGCAGCTTGGGTGGGGATACGCAGTATTTT
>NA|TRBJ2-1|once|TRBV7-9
CASSLAGLGNEQFF
TGTGCCAGCAGCTTAGCGGGACTGGGCAATGAGCAGTTCTTC
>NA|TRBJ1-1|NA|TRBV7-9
CASSFTHQLNTEAFF
TGTGCCAGCAGCTTCACACATCAGCTGAACACTGAAGCTTTCTTT
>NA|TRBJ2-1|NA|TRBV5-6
CASSPGTPGGEQFF
TGTGCCAGCAGTCCCGGGACTCCCGGGGGTGAGCAGTTCTTC
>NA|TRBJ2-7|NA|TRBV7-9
CASSYLGYEQYF
TGTGCCAGCAGTTACTTGGGATACGAGCAGTACTTC
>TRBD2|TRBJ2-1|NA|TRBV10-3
CAISELTSGGNEQFF
TGTGCCATCAGTGAGTTGACTAGCGGAGGCAATGAGCAGTTCTTC
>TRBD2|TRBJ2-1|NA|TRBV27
CASSLTSGSSNEQFF
TGTGCCAGCAGCTTGACTAGCGGGAGTTCTAATGAGCAGTTCTTC
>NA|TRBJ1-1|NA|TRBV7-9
CASSLGPGEAFF
TGTGCCAGCAGCTTAGGGCCAGGTGAAGCTTTCTTT
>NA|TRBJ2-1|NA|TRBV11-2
CASSSDRRPEQFF
TGTGCCAGCAGCTCCGACCGCAGACCTGAGCAGTTCTTC
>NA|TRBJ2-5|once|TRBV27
CASSLIDSLHRETQYF
TGTGCCAGCAGTTTGATAGACAGTCTTCATAGGGAGACCCAGTACTTC
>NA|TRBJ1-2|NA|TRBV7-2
CASRPTASGYGYTF
TGTGCCAGCAGACCCACAGCCTCTGGCTATGGCTACACCTTC
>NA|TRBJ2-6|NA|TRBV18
CASSPPRGDGANVLTF
TGTGCCAGCTCACCACCCAGAGGGGACGGGGCCAACGTCCTGACTTTC
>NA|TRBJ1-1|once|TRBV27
CASGDSGTGIMNTEAFF
TGTGCCAGCGGGGATTCTGGTACAGGGATCATGAACACTGAAGCTTTCTTT
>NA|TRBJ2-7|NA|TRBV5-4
CASSFNDSPYEQYF
TGTGCCAGCAGCTTTAACGACAGCCCCTACGAGCAGTACTTC
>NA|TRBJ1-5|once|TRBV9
CASGRGGSRNQPQHF
TGTGCCAGCGGAAGAGGGGGGTCGCGCAATCAGCCCCAGCATTTT
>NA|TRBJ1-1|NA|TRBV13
CASSLGGNTEAFF
TGTGCCAGCAGCTTAGGCGGGAACACTGAAGCTTTCTTT
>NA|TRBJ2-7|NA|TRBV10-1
CASSDGYEQYF
TGCGCCAGCAGTGATGGGTACGAGCAGTACTTC